The clone carrying this T cell receptor (beta chain) was recorded many times. Its matching antigen is unknown. This entry belongs to a study of spatial heterogeneity in lung cancer. A distinct unique molecular identifier was carried by each TCR cDNA molecule. TCRdb reanalysed the 5' RACE reads using MiXCR and keeps one entry per CDR3 protein. The table includes 40,000 to 55,000 distinct CDR3 sequences, approximately 14% detected once. The time point here: sample taken at primary tumor resection. No cells were sorted before sequencing. The whole RNA sequenced was extracted from tumor, nontumor lung or frozen PBMC. The cohort: over 65 early-stage, untreated non-small cell lung cancer patients. General study points: Ubiquitous expanded tumor TCRs were seen in blood more at resection than at follow-up.

The CDR3 length is 15 residues. The V and J ends lost 3 bases and 1 base respectively, with 11 bases between them. CDR1 is LGHNA and CDR2 is YSLEER in the germline V gene. The specimen comprised PBMCs, sampled at surgery. The chain uses TRBV4-3 and TRBJ2-3; either TRBD1 or TRBD2 may fit D (5 bases each). This receptor was taken from a male donor with early-stage non-small cell lung cancer. The CDR3 sequence is CASSQGMGGTDTQYF. The CDR3 DNA sequence: TGCGCCAGCAGCCAGGGCATGGGGGGCACAGATACGCAGTATTTT.